In its sample, the clone carrying this TCR beta chain was seen many times. Uncontrolled infections, pregnancy, lactation or other autoimmune diseases led to patient exclusion. The PBMCs originated from roughly 10 ml of fresh peripheral blood. The data were taken from a study of Graves' ophthalmopathy and Graves' hyperthyroidism. Germline V gene lookup returns CDR1 SNHLY and CDR2 FYNNEI. V was clipped by 7 bases and J by 3 bases; unmatched bases: 6. CDR3 length: 15 residues. Using RNA transcripts, the TCR beta CDR3 regions were amplified. In the first round, RT-PCR was carried out with HTBI primers, and a multiplex PCR formed the second round. Via MiXCR, TCRdb re-called the multiplex PCR reads, giving one row per CDR3 protein. The top ten hold approximately 6.9% of the sample, which has about 620,000 distinct CDR3 sequences, 22% seen once.

V usage is TRBV2 and J usage is TRBJ1-6; TRBD1 aligns across 7 bases. Sequencing used peripheral blood. This clonotype was obtained from a woman aged 18-30 years with stable Graves' hyperthyroidism. Some clones in this sample may be carry-over from other donors' samples. The CDR3 DNA follows: TGTGCCAGCATTCGACAGGGAAACTATAATTCACCCCTCCACTTT. This sequence encodes CASIRQGNYNSPLHF.